The 30 T cell receptor beta chains below come from one sample, sequenced in a study of blood T cells in healthy people across ages. A J-beta primer mix and a sample-barcoded 5' primer were used in a second PCR of roughly 7 to 12 cycles. TCRdb reanalysed the 5' RACE reads using MiXCR and keeps one entry per CDR3 protein. The sample contains hundreds of thousands of distinct CDR3 sequences, about 30% of which appear only once. Sequences were obtained from blood. The receptor source for this set is a woman aged 80 or older in good health.

V usage is TRBV7-9 and J usage is TRBJ2-2, with D hard to call. Between the trimmed V and J ends, which lost 5 bases and 5 bases, there was a span of 15 bases. CDR3 length equals 15 residues. Germline values: CDR1 SEHNR, CDR2 FQNEAQ (reference sequence). CDR3 bases: TGTGCCAGCAGCCTTGGGTCAGTCCTGACCGGGGAGCTGTTTTTT. It encodes CASSLGSVLTGELFF. The full variable domain, rest sourced from reference TRBV7-9 and TRBJ2-2, is DTGVSQNPRHKITKRGQNVTFRCDPISEHNRLYWYRQTLGQGPEFLTYFQNEAQLEKSRLLSDRFSAERPKGSFSTLEIQRTEQGDSAMYLCASSLGSVLTGELFFGEGSRLTVL.

This clonotype was detected a few times. This may be a read error: a much more frequent sequence differs by one nucleotide. The chain joins TRBV27 to TRBJ2-2; the D gene is possibly TRBD2 (5 bases). This CDR3 has 17 amino acids. Germline assignment: CDR1 MNHEY and CDR2 SMNVEV (reference sequence). Here the CDR3 DNA reads TGTGCCAGCAGTTTACGTGCCGGCTTCGCGAACACCGGGGAGCGGTTTTTT. The encoded protein is CASSLRAGFANTGERFF.

This clonotype was picked up a small number of times. The J gene is TRBJ2-1, the V gene TRBV30; 7 positions agree with TRBD1. This CDR3 is built from 16 residues. V lost 1 base, J lost 7 bases, and 13 bases stayed unmatched. The germline V gene has CDR1 GTSNPN and CDR2 SVGIG (reference sequence). The chain's CDR3 is CAWSAGDPGGTNEQFF. CDR3 DNA sequence: TGTGCCTGGAGTGCCGGCGACCCAGGGGGAACGAATGAGCAGTTCTTC.

This clonotype has a count of ten or more. This chain connects TRBV7-2 to TRBJ2-3; the D gene is possibly TRBD1 (6 bases). CDR1 SGHTA and CDR2 FQGNSA come from the germline V gene. The V gene lost 1 base and the J gene lost 2 bases, with 10 bases spanning the gap. The CDR3 has 15 amino acids. CDR3 DNA: TGTGCCAGCAGCTTAGTGGGGGCCCTCACAGATACGCAGTATTTT. Its translation: CASSLVGALTDTQYF.

This clonotype has ten or more counts. The chain carries TRBV5-1 and TRBJ1-2, with D tentatively TRBD1 (6 bases). CDR1 and CDR2 (germline): SGHRS, YFSETQ. V dropped 4 bases and J dropped 2 bases, with 12 bases sitting between them. The CDR3 runs 14 residues. This chain's CDR3 is CASSPAQGNYGYTF. Written as DNA, the CDR3 is TGCGCCAGCAGCCCCGCGCAGGGGAACTATGGCTACACCTTC.

This clonotype has only one observation. The V gene is TRBV5-1, the J gene TRBJ2-7, with D perhaps matching TRBD1 or TRBD2 (5 bases each). This CDR3 contains 14 residues. V was cut by 3 bases and J by 7 bases, with 17 bases left in between. Germline lookup yields CDR1 SGHRS and CDR2 YFSETQ. The CDR3: CASSWGTGTREQYF. The CDR3 region has the DNA TGCGCCAGCAGCTGGGGGACGGGCACTAGAGAGCAGTACTTC.

The chain uses TRBV6-2 or TRBV6-3 and TRBJ1-3; weak D call: TRBD1 (6 bases). Germline V gives CDR1 MNHEY, CDR2 SVGEGT. There are 14 residues in the CDR3. The V end was cut by 6 bases, the J end by 0 bases, with 9 bases between. CDR3 in amino acids: CASSGTSSGNTIYF. The DNA of the CDR3 is TGTGCCAGCAGCGGGACATCCTCTGGAAACACCATATATTTT.

This clonotype was seen many times. The CDR3 is CAWSLRTGVSYEQYF. CDR3 nucleotide sequence: TGTGCCTGGAGTCTCAGGACAGGGGTATCCTACGAGCAGTACTTC. The V call is TRBV30, the J call TRBJ2-7, with 9 bases identical to TRBD1. J was trimmed by 1 base and V by 2 bases; bases with no gene match: 6. Germline lookup yields CDR1 GTSNPN and CDR2 SVGIG (reference sequence). CDR3 size: 15 residues.

This clonotype was seen many times. V and J are TRBV7-2 and TRBJ1-2; TRBD1 aligns across 7 bases. The CDR3 runs 14 residues. V was pared by 5 bases and J by 8 bases, with 11 bases of the junction left unmatched. Looked up from germline, CDR1 is SGHTA and CDR2 is FQGNSA. In DNA form, the CDR3 reads TGTGCCAGCAGCCCCGTCCGACAGGGTGGAGGCTACACCTTC. Its protein is CASSPVRQGGGYTF.

The V and J genes are TRBV20-1 and TRBJ2-3, with a tentative D call TRBD2 (6 bases). Trimming cost V 5 bases and J 2 bases, with 14 bases left between them. The length of the CDR3 is 14 residues. CDR1 is DFQATT, CDR2 SNEGSKA, per germline (reference sequence). The CDR3 here is CSAHRGSYTDTQYF. The DNA of the CDR3 is TGCAGTGCTCACCGGGGGTCTTACACAGATACGCAGTATTTT.

Ten or more counts support this clonotype. The chain recombines TRBV7-2 with TRBJ2-1; D is ambiguous. Germline CDR1 is SGHTA and CDR2 is FQGNSA. V was trimmed by 4 bases and J by 7 bases, leaving 17 bases between them. The CDR3 is made up of 15 amino acids. CDR3 residues: CASSSDFFSLNEQFF. The CDR3 coding sequence is TGTGCCAGCAGCTCCGATTTTTTTTCACTGAATGAGCAGTTCTTC.

This clonotype has only a few counts. This chain connects TRBV4-3 to TRBJ1-6, with D possibly TRBD1 on 5 matching bases. Trimming cost V 3 bases and J 5 bases, with 5 bases left between them. The CDR3 has 13 amino acids. Germline loops: CDR1 LGHNA, CDR2 YSLEER. CDR3 residues: CASSHRDNSPLHF. CDR3 DNA: TGCGCCAGCAGCCACAGGGATAATTCACCCCTCCACTTT.

The chain links TRBV2 to TRBJ2-4; possibly TRBD2 for D (5 bases). The CDR3 sequence is 16 residues long. V dropped 8 bases and J dropped 3 bases, with 20 bases sitting between them. Germline CDR1 and CDR2: SNHLY and FYNNEI. In DNA form, the CDR3 reads TGTGCCAGCGGATGGAGGAAAGGGTCAGGCAAAAACATTCAGTACTTC. This encodes CASGWRKGSGKNIQYF.

Ten or more counts support this clonotype. This rearrangement joins TRBV6-1 to TRBJ2-3, with D perhaps matching TRBD1 (6 bases). The CDR3 runs 16 residues. The germline gives CDR1 MNHNS, CDR2 SASEGT. The ends were cut back, 6 bases at V and 1 base at J, with 17 bases in the middle. The CDR3 DNA sequence: TGTGCCAGCAGGGACACAGGGTTTGAGGGCACAGATACGCAGTATTTT. Translation gives CASRDTGFEGTDTQYF.

In this sample, this clonotype turned up many times. The chain couples TRBV5-1 to TRBJ1-6; possible D gene TRBD1, 6 bases. Germline V gene sequence: CDR1 SGHRS, CDR2 YFSETQ. CDR3 length equals 15 residues. The V gene lost 3 bases and the J gene lost 7 bases, with 14 bases spanning the gap. CDR3 in amino acids: CASSSSGQLNSPLHF. The CDR3 DNA sequence: TGCGCCAGCAGCTCATCTGGACAGCTAAATTCACCCCTCCACTTT.

This clonotype was counted between two and nine times. This chain links TRBV12-3 or TRBV12-4 with TRBJ1-2, with a weak D call TRBD1 (5 bases). The length of the CDR3 is 10 residues. V was clipped by 4 bases and J by 13 bases, with 10 bases between them. Written as DNA, the CDR3 is TGTGCCAGCAGTTCGGGACGGCTCACCTTC. It specifies CASSSGRLTF.

Comments on this clonotype: A read error may be the cause here, since a much bigger clone is one base away. The chain has TRBV11-2 and TRBJ2-7, with TRBD2 as a possible D gene (5 bases). Per germline, CDR1 SGHAT and CDR2 FQNNGV. This CDR3 is built from 15 residues. The CDR3 nucleotides read TGTGTCAGCAGCTTAGATGGGAGTAGCGAGTACGAGCAGTACTTC. Residues: CVSSLDGSSEYEQYF.

Concerning this clonotype: A much bigger clone sits one base away, suggesting this may be a read error. The chain combines TRBV3-1 with TRBJ2-1; TRBD2 matches 10 bases. The assigned J gene may be wrong: the sequence end matches TRBJ2-7 better. The CDR3 length is 15 residues. Germline assignment: CDR1 LGHDT and CDR2 YNNKEL (reference sequence). This CDR3 is CASSPSGGVYNEQYF. CDR3 bases: TGTGCCAGCAGCCCCAGCGGGGGGGTTTACAATGAGCAGTACTTC.

The table lists this clonotype with many counts. The chain is built from TRBV12-3 or TRBV12-4 and TRBJ1-6; 7 bases fit TRBD1. V trimming: 3 bases; J trimming: 0 bases; junction bases outside the gene matches: 8. The CDR3 has 18 residues. The CDR3 loop reads CASSLRQGTISYNSPLHF. In DNA form, the CDR3 reads TGTGCCAGCAGTTTGAGACAGGGTACGATCTCCTATAATTCACCCCTCCACTTT.

This clonotype was found many times. V usage is TRBV4-2 and J usage is TRBJ1-3; D not certain. CDR1 is LGHNA, CDR2 YNFKEQ, per germline. Trimming took off 0 bases at V and 0 bases at J, with 12 bases between the two ends. CDR3 length: 17 amino acids. The CDR3 sequence is CASSQDLTASSGNTIYF. CDR3 sequence (DNA): TGTGCCAGCAGCCAAGATCTTACCGCAAGCTCTGGAAACACCATATATTTT.

The genes are TRBV6-6 and TRBJ1-1, with D tentatively TRBD1 (5 bases). In germline, CDR1 is MNHNY, CDR2 SVGAGI (reference sequence). This CDR3 is 15 amino acids long. V was pared by 2 bases and J by 6 bases, with 16 bases between. This chain's CDR3 is CASSYVGQGSAEAFF. CDR3 bases: TGTGCCAGCAGTTACGTAGGCCAGGGTAGTGCTGAAGCTTTCTTT.

This clonotype was counted at least ten times. CDR3 nucleotides: TGTGCCAGCAGTTACCGTGTGGGGACAGCCGAAGAGACCCAGTACTTC. It specifies CASSYRVGTAEETQYF. The chain is built from TRBV6-6 and TRBJ2-5; 7 bases align to TRBD1. Per germline, CDR1 MNHNY and CDR2 SVGAGI (reference sequence). V shed 2 bases, J shed 3 bases, and the junction held 9 bases outside the gene matches. The CDR3 covers 16 residues.

This clonotype showed up many times. The V and J genes are TRBV5-1 and TRBJ2-5; 10 bases are shared with TRBD2. The CDR3 spans 15 residues. After removal of 5 bases from V and 7 bases from J, the junction contained 11 bases not matched to a gene. From germline, CDR1 is SGHRS and CDR2 YFSETQ. CDR3 in amino acids: CASRDLAGAQGTQYF. The CDR3 bases are TGCGCCAGCAGGGACCTAGCGGGGGCCCAGGGGACCCAGTACTTC.

The sample holds a few counts of this clonotype. The chain joins TRBV15 to TRBJ1-5; the D gene is possibly TRBD1 (6 bases). This CDR3 has 18 residues. Germline V gene lookup returns CDR1 LNHNV and CDR2 YYDKDF (reference sequence). V shed 1 base and J shed 2 bases, with 18 bases lying between them. For the CDR3, the DNA is TGTGCCACCAGCAGAGTAGGGACCAGGGGAAGGGGCAATCAGCCCCAGCATTTT. It specifies CATSRVGTRGRGNQPQHF.

This chain links TRBV20-1 with TRBJ1-1, with D maybe TRBD1 (5 bases). This CDR3 spans 14 amino acids. CDR1 is DFQATT, CDR2 SNEGSKA, per germline (reference sequence). V lost 4 bases, J lost 6 bases, and 18 bases lay in between. The CDR3 here is CSATPSGYRAEAFF. CDR3 coding DNA: TGCAGTGCTACCCCGTCAGGGTACCGCGCTGAAGCTTTCTTT.

This clonotype showed up just a few times. An end of the junction does not agree with germline; a read error may underlie this. This chain joins TRBV20-1 and TRBJ1-6, with D uncertain. This CDR3 contains 12 residues. Germline-derived CDR1 and CDR2 are DFQATT and SNEGSKA (reference sequence). The CDR3 reads CSARQVNSPPHF. CDR3 DNA sequence: TGCAGTGCTAGACAGGTGAATTCACCCCCCCACTTT.

The rearrangement joins TRBV20-1 to TRBJ2-5; 10 bases are shared with TRBD2. The CDR3 runs to 15 residues. Per germline, CDR1 DFQATT and CDR2 SNEGSKA (reference sequence). The J segment lost 6 bases and the V segment lost 6 bases, leaving 13 bases of the junction unmatched. The CDR3 DNA is TGCAGTGCGCTTGGACTAGCGGTGACGACGAAGACCCAGTACTTC. Protein sequence: CSALGLAVTTKTQYF.

This clonotype was counted ten times or more. V and J are TRBV6-1 and TRBJ2-5; 7 nucleotides match TRBD1. Germline CDR1 MNHNS, CDR2 SASEGT. V lost 1 base to trimming and J lost 5 bases; unmatched junction nucleotides: 16. The CDR3 loop spans 18 amino acids. CDR3 nucleotide sequence: TGTGCCAGCAGTGAAGGATTGGCGGCAGGGGGAGAAAGGGAGACCCAGTACTTC. It encodes CASSEGLAAGGERETQYF.

This chain connects TRBV5-1 to TRBJ1-6; maybe TRBD1 (6 bases). This CDR3 has 17 residues. From germline, CDR1 is SGHRS and CDR2 YFSETQ. Deletions cut 0 bases from V and 8 bases from J, with 18 bases between. Here the CDR3 DNA reads TGCGCCAGCAGCTTGGCGCGAAAAGACAGGCTGGATTCACCCCTCCACTTT. Translated, it gives CASSLARKDRLDSPLHF. The variable domain in full, with the rest retrieved from reference TRBV5-1 and TRBJ1-6, is KAGVTQTPRYLIKTRGQQVTLSCSPISGHRSVSWYQQTPGQGLQFLFEYFSETQRNKGNFPGRFSGRQFSNSRSEMNVSTLELGDSALYLCASSLARKDRLDSPLHFGNGTRLTVT.

The gene calls are TRBV10-3 and TRBJ2-1; 9 positions agree with TRBD2. Per germline, CDR1 ENHRY and CDR2 SYGVKD. J gave up 5 bases and V 6 bases, and 8 bases lay outside the gene matches. The CDR3 has 15 residues. CDR3 sequence reads: CAIRTTGLANNEQFF. CDR3 DNA: TGTGCCATCAGAACGACGGGACTAGCCAACAATGAGCAGTTCTTC.